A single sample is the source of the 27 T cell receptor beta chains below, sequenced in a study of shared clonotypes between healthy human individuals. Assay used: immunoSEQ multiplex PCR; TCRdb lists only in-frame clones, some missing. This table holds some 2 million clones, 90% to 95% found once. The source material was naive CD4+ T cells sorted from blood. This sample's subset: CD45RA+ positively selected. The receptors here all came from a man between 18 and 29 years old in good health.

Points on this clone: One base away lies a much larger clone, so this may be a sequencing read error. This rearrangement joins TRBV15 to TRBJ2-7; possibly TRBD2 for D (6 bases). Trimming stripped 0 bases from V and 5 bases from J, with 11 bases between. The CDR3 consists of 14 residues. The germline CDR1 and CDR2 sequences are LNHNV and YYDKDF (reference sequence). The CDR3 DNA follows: TGTGCCACCAGCAGAGATCACGGGAGTGACGAGCAGTACTTC. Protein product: CATSRDHGSDEQYF.

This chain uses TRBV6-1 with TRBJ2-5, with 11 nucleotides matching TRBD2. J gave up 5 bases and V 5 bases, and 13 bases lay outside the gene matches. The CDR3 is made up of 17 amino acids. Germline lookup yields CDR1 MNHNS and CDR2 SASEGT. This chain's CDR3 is CASSKGLAGGRGETQYF. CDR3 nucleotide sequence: TGTGCCAGCAGTAAAGGTCTAGCGGGGGGCCGGGGTGAGACCCAGTACTTC.

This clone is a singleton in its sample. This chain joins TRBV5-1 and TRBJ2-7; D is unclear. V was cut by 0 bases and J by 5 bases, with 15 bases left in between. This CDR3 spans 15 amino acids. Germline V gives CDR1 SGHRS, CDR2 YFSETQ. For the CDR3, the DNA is TGCGCCAGCAGCTTGGCCAACCCTACGGAGAACGAGCAGTACTTC. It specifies CASSLANPTENEQYF. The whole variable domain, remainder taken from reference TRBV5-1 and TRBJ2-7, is KAGVTQTPRYLIKTRGQQVTLSCSPISGHRSVSWYQQTPGQGLQFLFEYFSETQRNKGNFPGRFSGRQFSNSRSEMNVSTLELGDSALYLCASSLANPTENEQYFGPGTRLTVT.

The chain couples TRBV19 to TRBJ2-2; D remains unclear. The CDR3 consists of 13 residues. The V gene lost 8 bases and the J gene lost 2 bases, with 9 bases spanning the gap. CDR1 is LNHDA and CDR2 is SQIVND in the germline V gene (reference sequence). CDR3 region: CASVDGNTGELFF. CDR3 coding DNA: TGTGCCAGTGTGGACGGAAACACCGGGGAGCTGTTTTTT.

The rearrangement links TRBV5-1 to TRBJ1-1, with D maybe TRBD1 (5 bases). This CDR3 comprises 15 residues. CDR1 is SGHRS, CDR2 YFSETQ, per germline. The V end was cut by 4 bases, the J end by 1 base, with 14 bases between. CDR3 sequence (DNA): TGCGCCAGCAGCCAATTCCGGGACGGGAACACTGAAGCTTTCTTT. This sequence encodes CASSQFRDGNTEAFF.

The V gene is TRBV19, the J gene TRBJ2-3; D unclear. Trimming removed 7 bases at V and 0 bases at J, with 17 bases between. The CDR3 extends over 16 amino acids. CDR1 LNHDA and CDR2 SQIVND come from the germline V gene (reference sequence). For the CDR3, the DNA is TGTGCCAGTACCCCCTTCGGCCCTTCAAGCACAGATACGCAGTATTTT. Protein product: CASTPFGPSSTDTQYF.

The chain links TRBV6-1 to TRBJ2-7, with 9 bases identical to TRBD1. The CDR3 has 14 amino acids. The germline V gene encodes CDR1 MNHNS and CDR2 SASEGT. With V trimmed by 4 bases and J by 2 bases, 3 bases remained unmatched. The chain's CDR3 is CASSGGTGTYEQYF. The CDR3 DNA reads TGTGCCAGCAGTGGAGGGACAGGGACCTACGAGCAGTACTTC.

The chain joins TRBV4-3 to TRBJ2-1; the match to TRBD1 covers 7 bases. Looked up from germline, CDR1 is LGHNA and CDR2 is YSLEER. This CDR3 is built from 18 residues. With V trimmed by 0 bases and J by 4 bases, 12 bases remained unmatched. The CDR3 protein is CASSQEVPTGRMYNEQFF. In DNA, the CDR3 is TGCGCCAGCAGCCAAGAAGTCCCGACAGGGAGAATGTACAATGAGCAGTTCTTC.

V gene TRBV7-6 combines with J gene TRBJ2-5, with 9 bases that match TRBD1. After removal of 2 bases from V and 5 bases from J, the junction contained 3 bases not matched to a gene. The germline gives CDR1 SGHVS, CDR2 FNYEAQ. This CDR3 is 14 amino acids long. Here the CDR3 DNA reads TGTGCCAGCAGCTTAACAGGGGGCGTGGAGACCCAGTACTTC. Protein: CASSLTGGVETQYF. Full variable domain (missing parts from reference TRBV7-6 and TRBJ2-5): GAGVSQSPRYKVTKRGQDVALRCDPISGHVSLYWYRQALGQGPEFLTYFNYEAQQDKSGLPNDRFSAERPEGSISTLTIQRTEQRDSAMYRCASSLTGGVETQYFGPGTRLLVL.

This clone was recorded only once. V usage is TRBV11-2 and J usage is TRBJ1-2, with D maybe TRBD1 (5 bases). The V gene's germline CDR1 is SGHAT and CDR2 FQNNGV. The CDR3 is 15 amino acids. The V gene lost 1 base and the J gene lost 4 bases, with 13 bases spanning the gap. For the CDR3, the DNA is TGTGCCAGCAGCTTAGGCCCAGACAGAGTCTATGGCTACACCTTC. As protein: CASSLGPDRVYGYTF.

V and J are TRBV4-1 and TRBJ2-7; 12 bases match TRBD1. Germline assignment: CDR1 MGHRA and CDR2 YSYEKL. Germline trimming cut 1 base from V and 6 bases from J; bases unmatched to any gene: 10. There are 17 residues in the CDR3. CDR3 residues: CASSQANPGQGAVEQYF. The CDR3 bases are TGCGCCAGCAGCCAAGCCAATCCGGGACAGGGGGCAGTCGAGCAGTACTTC.

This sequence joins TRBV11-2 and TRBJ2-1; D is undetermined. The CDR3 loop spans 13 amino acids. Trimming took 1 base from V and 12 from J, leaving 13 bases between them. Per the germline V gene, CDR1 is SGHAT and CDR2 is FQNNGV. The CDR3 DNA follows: TGTGCCAGCAGCTTAGGGGTGGCGGAATGGCAGTTCTTC. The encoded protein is CASSLGVAEWQFF.

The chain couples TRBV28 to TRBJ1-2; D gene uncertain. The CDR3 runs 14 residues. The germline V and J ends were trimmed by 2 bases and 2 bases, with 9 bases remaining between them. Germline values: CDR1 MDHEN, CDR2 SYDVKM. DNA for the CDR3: TGTGCCAGCAGTTTAGATGCGGGGAACTATGGCTACACCTTC. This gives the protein CASSLDAGNYGYTF.

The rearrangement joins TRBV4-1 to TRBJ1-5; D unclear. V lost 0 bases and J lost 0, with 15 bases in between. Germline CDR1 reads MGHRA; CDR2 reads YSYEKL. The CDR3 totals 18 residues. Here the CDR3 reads CASSQDSGVSYSNQPQHF. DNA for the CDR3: TGCGCCAGCAGCCAAGATAGTGGAGTCTCGTATAGCAATCAGCCCCAGCATTTT.

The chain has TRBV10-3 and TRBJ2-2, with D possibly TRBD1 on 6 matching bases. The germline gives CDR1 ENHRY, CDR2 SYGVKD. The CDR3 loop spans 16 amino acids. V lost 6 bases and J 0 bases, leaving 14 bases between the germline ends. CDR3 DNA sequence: TGTGCCATCAGATTTACCGGGACAACGAACACCGGGGAGCTGTTTTTT. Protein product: CAIRFTGTTNTGELFF.

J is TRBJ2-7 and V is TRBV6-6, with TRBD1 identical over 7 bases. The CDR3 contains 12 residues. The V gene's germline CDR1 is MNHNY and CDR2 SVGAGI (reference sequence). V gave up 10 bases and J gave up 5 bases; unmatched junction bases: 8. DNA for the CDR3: TGTGCCACCGGATGGGACAGTCACGAGCAGTACTTC. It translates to CATGWDSHEQYF.

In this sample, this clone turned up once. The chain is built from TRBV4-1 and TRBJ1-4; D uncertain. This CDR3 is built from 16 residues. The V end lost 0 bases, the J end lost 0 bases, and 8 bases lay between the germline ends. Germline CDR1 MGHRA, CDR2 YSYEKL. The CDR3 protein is CASSQDYSTTNEKLFF. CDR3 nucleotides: TGCGCCAGCAGCCAAGATTACTCAACAACTAATGAAAAACTGTTTTTT.

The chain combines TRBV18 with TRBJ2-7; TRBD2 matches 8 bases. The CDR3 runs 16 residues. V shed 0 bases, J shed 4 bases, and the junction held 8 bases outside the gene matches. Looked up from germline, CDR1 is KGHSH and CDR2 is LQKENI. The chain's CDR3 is CASSPPQRGTGYEQYF. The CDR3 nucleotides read TGTGCCAGCTCACCACCCCAGCGGGGGACGGGGTACGAGCAGTACTTC.

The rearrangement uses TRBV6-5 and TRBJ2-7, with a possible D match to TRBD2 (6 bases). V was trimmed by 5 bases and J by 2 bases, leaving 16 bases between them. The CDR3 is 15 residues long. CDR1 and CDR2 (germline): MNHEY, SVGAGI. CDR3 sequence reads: CASSRDSGNAYEQYF. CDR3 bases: TGTGCCAGCAGTCGAGATAGCGGTAACGCCTACGAGCAGTACTTC.

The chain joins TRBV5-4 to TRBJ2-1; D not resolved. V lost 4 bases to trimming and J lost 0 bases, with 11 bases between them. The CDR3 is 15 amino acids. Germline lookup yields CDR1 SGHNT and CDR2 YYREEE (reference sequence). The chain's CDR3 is CASSIRRSSYNEQFF. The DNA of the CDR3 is TGTGCCAGCAGCATACGCCGTAGCTCCTACAATGAGCAGTTCTTC.

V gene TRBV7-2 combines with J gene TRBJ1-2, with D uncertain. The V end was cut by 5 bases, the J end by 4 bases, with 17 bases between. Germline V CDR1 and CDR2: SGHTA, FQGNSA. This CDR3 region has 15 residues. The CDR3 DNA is TGTGCCAGCAGCGTAACAACGGGCATCTCCTATGGCTACACCTTC. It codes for CASSVTTGISYGYTF. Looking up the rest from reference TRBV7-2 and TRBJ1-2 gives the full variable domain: GAGVSQSPSNKVTEKGKDVELRCDPISGHTALYWYRQSLGQGLEFLIYFQGNSAPDKSGLPSDRFSAERTGGSVSTLTIQRTQQEDSAVYLCASSVTTGISYGYTFGSGTRLTVV.

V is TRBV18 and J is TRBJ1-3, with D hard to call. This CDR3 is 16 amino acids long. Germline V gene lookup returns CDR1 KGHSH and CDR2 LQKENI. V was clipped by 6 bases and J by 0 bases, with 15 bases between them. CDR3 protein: CASSPTGGISGNTIYF. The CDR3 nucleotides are TGTGCCAGCTCCCCAACGGGCGGAATCTCTGGAAACACCATATATTTT.

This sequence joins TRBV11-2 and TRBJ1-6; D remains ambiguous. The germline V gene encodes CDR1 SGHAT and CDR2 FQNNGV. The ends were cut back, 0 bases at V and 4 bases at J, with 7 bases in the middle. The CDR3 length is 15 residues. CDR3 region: CASSLDLRYNSPLHF. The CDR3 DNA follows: TGTGCCAGCAGCTTAGATTTAAGATATAATTCACCCCTCCACTTT.

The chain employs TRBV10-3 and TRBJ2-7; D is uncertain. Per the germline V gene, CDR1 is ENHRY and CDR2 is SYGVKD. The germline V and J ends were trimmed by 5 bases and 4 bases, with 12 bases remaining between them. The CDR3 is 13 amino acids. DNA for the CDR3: TGTGCCATCAGTATGGAAGGAATTTACGAGCAGTACTTC. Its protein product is CAISMEGIYEQYF.

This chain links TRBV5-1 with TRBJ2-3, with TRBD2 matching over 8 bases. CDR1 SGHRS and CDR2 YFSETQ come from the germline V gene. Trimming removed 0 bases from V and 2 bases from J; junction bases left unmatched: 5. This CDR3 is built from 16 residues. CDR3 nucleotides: TGCGCCAGCAGCTTGGTCCCGGGGGGGGTCACAGATACGCAGTATTTT. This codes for CASSLVPGGVTDTQYF.

The CDR3 DNA is TGCGCCAGCAGCTTTATTCGGACAGGGGATTTTCAAGACACCGGGGAGCTGTTTTTT. Translated: CASSFIRTGDFQDTGELFF. The chain carries TRBV5-1 and TRBJ2-2; 9 bases fit TRBD1. In germline, CDR1 is SGHRS, CDR2 YFSETQ. The V segment lost 2 bases and the J segment 3 bases; nucleotides outside the gene matches: 14. The length of the CDR3 is 19 residues.

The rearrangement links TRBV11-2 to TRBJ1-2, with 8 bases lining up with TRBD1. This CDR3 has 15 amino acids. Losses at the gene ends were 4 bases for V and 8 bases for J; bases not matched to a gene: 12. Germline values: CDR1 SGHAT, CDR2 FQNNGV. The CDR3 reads CASSSVRDRRTGYTF. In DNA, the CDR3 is TGTGCCAGCAGCTCCGTCCGGGACAGGAGGACGGGCTACACCTTC.